The rows below give T cell receptor beta chains drawn from one sample of a study of cytomegalovirus exposure and HLA in healthy donors. The assay was immunoSEQ multiplex PCR, and TCRdb's table has in-frame clones only and misses some. The sample comprises some 130,000 clones, 84% of which are singletons, and 1.4% rests with the top ten. The sequenced sample consisted of PBMCs. These receptors all stem from a woman in her 30s in good health and CMV-seronegative. CDR3s include the opening cysteine and the closing phenylalanine or tryptophan. A D gene is named only where the DNA matches it firmly. A row's size may be missing; if present it is once, few, many or a size class.

>TRBD1|-|TRBV18|TRBJ2-4
TGTGCCAGCTCACCCGCAGGGGGAGAAAACATTCAGTACTTC
CASSPAGGENIQYF
>TRBD1|few|TRBV5-1|TRBJ1-1
TGCGCCAGCAGCCCGTGGACAGGGGGCACTGAAGCTTTCTTT
CASSPWTGGTEAFF
>TRBD1|-|TRBV11-2|TRBJ1-1
TGTGCCAGCAGCAAACAGGGGGTGGACACTGAAGCTTTCTTT
CASSKQGVDTEAFF
>-|few|TRBV19|TRBJ2-3
TGTGCCAGTAGTATGGTCGCCGCGGCAGATACGCAGTATTTT
CASSMVAAADTQYF
>TRBD1|-|TRBV2|TRBJ1-2
TGTGCCAGCAGCCCGACAGGGGATGGCTACACCTTC
CASSPTGDGYTF
>-|many|TRBV7-2|TRBJ1-5
TGTGCCAGCAGCTTATATCAGGGAAACAATCAGCCCCAGCATTTT
CASSLYQGNNQPQHF
>-|-|TRBV14|TRBJ2-7
TGTGCCAGCAGCCACGTCTTAGGGGGCGAGCAGTACTTC
CASSHVLGGEQYF
>TRBD2|-|TRBV30|TRBJ2-1
TGTGCCTGGAGTGCCCAACCGGGGGGTGAGCAGTTCTTC
CAWSAQPGGEQFF
>-|-|TRBV15|TRBJ2-7
TGTGCCACCAGCCGAGGCGGGTCCAGGACCTACGAGCAGTACTTC
CATSRGGSRTYEQYF
>-|-|TRBV27|TRBJ1-6
TGTGCCAGCAGTTTAGGACAGAATTGGAATTCACCCCTCCACTTT
CASSLGQNWNSPLHF
>-|-|TRBV28|TRBJ2-1
TGTGCCAGCAGCACCGCCGGACTAACCTCAAACAATGAGCAGTTCTTC
CASSTAGLTSNNEQFF
>TRBD2|-|TRBV5-4|TRBJ2-5
TGTGCCAGCAGCCCCGGGACTACACGAGAGACCCAGTACTTC
CASSPGTTRETQYF
>TRBD2|-|TRBV29-1|TRBJ2-1
TGCAGCGTTGCGATGGGACTAGCGGGGGGGTTGGGGCCGGGTGAGCAGTTCTTC
CSVAMGLAGGLGPGEQFF
>-|-|TRBV27|TRBJ1-2
TGTGCCAGCAGCTCCCCGGGACAACTATGGAGCTACACCTTC
CASSSPGQLWSYTF
>-|-|TRBV14|TRBJ2-4
TGTGCCAGCAGCCCTAGGGGGTACATTCAGTACTTC
CASSPRGYIQYF
>-|-|TRBV2|TRBJ2-1
TGTGCCAGCAGGGCAGTCAATGAGCAGTTCTTC
CASRAVNEQFF
>-|-|TRBV29-1|TRBJ2-7
TGCAGCGTTGGAGTGTATGGGGACAACGAGCAGTACTTC
CSVGVYGDNEQYF
>TRBD1|-|TRBV5-1|TRBJ1-4
TGCGCCAGCAGCGAGCCGGGACAGGGTGGTGAAAAACTGTTTTTT
CASSEPGQGGEKLFF
>-|-|TRBV19|TRBJ1-1
TGTGCCAGTACTCCCCTAGGGGGGGCTCTAAACACTGAAGCTTTCTTT
CASTPLGGALNTEAFF
>TRBD1|-|TRBV6-4|TRBJ1-5
TGTGCCAGCAGTGCCGGGACAGGGTCAAATCAGCCCCAGCATTTT
CASSAGTGSNQPQHF
>TRBD2|-|TRBV4-1|TRBJ2-1
TGCGCCAGCAGCCAAGGAGTTAGCGGGGATTCCAGACCTTGGCAGTTCTTC
CASSQGVSGDSRPWQFF
>-|-|TRBV18|TRBJ1-1
TGTGCCAGCTCACCGCAAACTAGTGGGAACACTGAAGCTTTCTTT
CASSPQTSGNTEAFF
>TRBD2|few|TRBV5-1|TRBJ2-3
TGCGCCAGCAGAGGGGGACTAGCGGGGACAAGCACAGATACGCAGTATTTT
CASRGGLAGTSTDTQYF
>TRBD2|-|TRBV5-1|TRBJ2-3
TGCGCCAGCAGTTCAACCGGGACTAGCGGATTCACAGATACGCAGTATTTT
CASSSTGTSGFTDTQYF
>-|-|TRBV2|TRBJ2-7
TGTGCCAGCAGTACCGACTTTACCTACGAGCAGTACTTC
CASSTDFTYEQYF
>TRBD1|once|TRBV7-9|TRBJ2-1
TGTGCCAGCAGCAGACCGGGACAGGGCTATGAGCAGTTCTTC
CASSRPGQGYEQFF
>TRBD2|-|TRBV29-1|TRBJ2-3
TGCAGCGTTGAAGGGGGGACTAGCAGGGTTACGCAGTATTTT
CSVEGGTSRVTQYF
>-|-|TRBV10-1|TRBJ1-1
TGCGCCAGCAGTGAGTCCCAGGGTATCACTGAAGCTTTCTTT
CASSESQGITEAFF
>-|few|TRBV6-1|TRBJ1-5
TGTGCCAGCAGTGAACAAGGGGATCAGCCCCAGCATTTT
CASSEQGDQPQHF
>-|few|TRBV11-3|TRBJ2-7
TGTGCCAGCAGCGCATTACTAGGGGGCGAGCAGTACTTC
CASSALLGGEQYF
>-|-|TRBV6-1|TRBJ1-5
TGTGCCAGCAGTGAAGCAAGGGGGGGGCAGCCCCAGCATTTT
CASSEARGGQPQHF
>TRBD1|-|TRBV5-5|TRBJ1-2
TGTGCCAGCAGCCCGGACAGGGCGCGATTAGCTAACTATGGCTACACCTTC
CASSPDRARLANYGYTF
>TRBD1|-|TRBV5-1|TRBJ2-7
TGCGCCAGCAATACCCACAGGGGGCAGGACGAGCAGTACTTC
CASNTHRGQDEQYF
>TRBD1|few|TRBV9|TRBJ1-2
TGTGCCAGGAGCCCTCCAGGACAGGGGGCTAAAGGAGGTGGCTACACCTTC
CARSPPGQGAKGGGYTF
>-|-|TRBV2|TRBJ1-2
TGTGCCAGCCTCGGTCGGGGTACCCAGCTCTTCGGCTACACCTTC
CASLGRGTQLFGYTF
>TRBD2|-|TRBV2|TRBJ2-3
TGTGCCCGTCCCGGGACTAGTGGGTCTACGCAGTATTTT
CARPGTSGSTQYF
>TRBD1|-|TRBV28|TRBJ1-6
TGTGCCAGCAAGGGTGAGGACAGGTCACCCCTCCACTTT
CASKGEDRSPLHF
>-|-|TRBV9|TRBJ1-3
TGTGCCAGCAGCGTAGAAGGGGCTGTCAGGAACACCATATATTTT
CASSVEGAVRNTIYF
>-|-|TRBV5-1|TRBJ1-1
TGCGCCAGCAGCTTGGCGGGGGGCTTTAACACTGAAGCTTTCTTT
CASSLAGGFNTEAFF
>TRBD2|-|TRBV7-9|TRBJ2-7
TGTGCCAGCAGCCCACCCCGGGCTAGCGGGGGCCACGAGCAGTACTTC
CASSPPRASGGHEQYF
>-|-|TRBV19|TRBJ1-5
TGTGCCAGTAGTATGGGTCAGGGTGGACGTCAGCCCCAGCATTTT
CASSMGQGGRQPQHF
>TRBD1|-|TRBV9|TRBJ1-4
TGTGCCAGCAGCGTCAGGGACAGGGCCAATGAAAAACTGTTTTTT
CASSVRDRANEKLFF
>-|-|TRBV13|TRBJ2-7
TGTGCCAGCAGCTTTGGTCCAGCCCGGGGCTACGAGCAGTACTTC
CASSFGPARGYEQYF
>-|-|TRBV19|TRBJ1-5
TGTGCCAGTAGGGCGACAGATTATAGCAATCAGCCCCAGCATTTT
CASRATDYSNQPQHF
>-|-|TRBV5-1|TRBJ2-5
TGCGCCAGCAGCTTGGCAGGGACATCACAAGAGACCCAGTACTTC
CASSLAGTSQETQYF
>-|-|TRBV5-4|TRBJ2-2
TGTGCCAGCAGCTTGCAGGGTACGAACACCGGGGAGCTGTTTTTT
CASSLQGTNTGELFF
>-|-|TRBV4-1|TRBJ2-5
TGCGCCAGCAGCCAACCCCGGGTTTCAGAGACCCAGTACTTC
CASSQPRVSETQYF